This T cell receptor beta chain was sequenced during a study of response to subunit inactivated influenza vaccine. One entry per CDR3 protein results from TCRdb running MiXCR on the RT-PCR reads. The sample consists of more than 500,000 distinct CDR3 sequences, over 9% of them appearing once. The CDR3 is 15 amino acids. CDR1 is DFQATT and CDR2 is SNEGSKA in the germline V gene (reference sequence). V shed 0 bases and J shed 8 bases, with 16 bases lying between them. These data were likewise used in another study, on T cells expressing NK-cell markers. From that study: With UMIs, 5'RACE template switching was used to make TCR beta cDNA. Sorted T-cell subsets CD3+CD56+NKG2C+, CD3+CD56+NKG2C- and CD3+CD56-NKG2C+ were TCR beta-sequenced. These clonotypes additionally ranked first within the CD3+CD56-NKG2C+ fraction of a handful of donors.

The clonotype comes from a man aged 50-59 years who received an inactivated influenza vaccine. The J gene is TRBJ1-4, the V gene TRBV20-1; D is unclear. This material consisted of PBMCs from blood, taken on the day of vaccination. The CDR3 DNA reads as TGCAGTGCTAGAGACCTCAGGAATCTGGGGGAAAAACTGTTTTTT. It yields the protein CSARDLRNLGEKLFF.